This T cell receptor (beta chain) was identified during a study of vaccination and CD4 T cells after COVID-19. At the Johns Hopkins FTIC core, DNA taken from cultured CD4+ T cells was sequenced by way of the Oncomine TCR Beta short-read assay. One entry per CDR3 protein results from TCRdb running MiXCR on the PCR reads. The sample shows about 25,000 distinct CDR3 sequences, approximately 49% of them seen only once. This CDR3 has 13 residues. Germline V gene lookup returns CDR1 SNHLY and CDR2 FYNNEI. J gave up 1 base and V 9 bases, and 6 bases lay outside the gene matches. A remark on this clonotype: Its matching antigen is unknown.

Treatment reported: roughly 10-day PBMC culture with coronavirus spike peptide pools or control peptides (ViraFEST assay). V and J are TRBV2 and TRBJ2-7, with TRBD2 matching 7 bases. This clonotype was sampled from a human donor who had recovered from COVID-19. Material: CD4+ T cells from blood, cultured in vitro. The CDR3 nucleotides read TGTGCCAGTCTAGCGGCACCTTCCTACGAGCAGTACTTC. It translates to CASLAAPSYEQYF.